The sequence of this T cell receptor beta chain was determined in a study of Graves' ophthalmopathy and Graves' hyperthyroidism. Overall study: The blood sample was drawn at first diagnosis and before any treatment.

As for this clonotype: Its matching antigen is unknown.

Study-level findings and limits: For predicting ophthalmopathy progression, the model had 55% to 71% sensitivity and under 85% specificity. Between ophthalmopathy and stable hyperthyroidism, a 13-signature model drew a separation with roughly 85% sensitivity and roughly 78% specificity.

Scientists amplified the TCR beta CDR3 regions from RNA transcripts. HTBI primers were used in a first-round RT-PCR, which preceded a second-round multiplex PCR. TCRdb fed the multiplex PCR reads into MiXCR, producing one record per CDR3 protein. The repertoire includes tens of thousands of distinct CDR3 sequences, around 50% of them detected once, and about 4.9% sits in the top ten. The sample consisted of peripheral blood. This TCR derives from an adult woman with Graves' ophthalmopathy.

The CDR3 region is CSARSLAGGDYTF. CDR3 nucleotide sequence: TGCAGTGCTAGATCCTTAGCGGGAGGGGACTACACCTTC. This rearrangement joins TRBV20-1 to TRBJ1-2, with D possibly matching TRBD1 (5 bases). This CDR3 region has 13 residues. V was trimmed by 2 bases and J by 10 bases, leaving 17 bases between them. Germline V CDR1 and CDR2: DFQATT, SNEGSKA (reference sequence).